The rows below give T cell receptor beta chains drawn from one sample of a study of blood T cell repertoires in COVID-19. This table comes from immunoSEQ multiplex PCR, and its TCRdb copy is limited to in-frame clones, with some not included. The data show hundreds of thousands of clones, with 87% seen just once and about 3% held by the top ten. Sample: peripheral blood. Receptors originate from a man aged 18 to 35 with active or convalescent COVID-19. The CDR3 runs from the conserved cysteine through the conserved F or W. Rows may omit the clone size; those that give it use once, few, many or a size class.

clone_size: .
j_call: TRBJ2-2
v_call: TRBV9
cdr3_aa: CASSPRTGAADTGELFF

clone_size: once
j_call: TRBJ2-4
v_call: TRBV7-2
cdr3_aa: CASSLGAGSNIQYF

clone_size: many
j_call: TRBJ2-2
v_call: TRBV7-3
cdr3_aa: CASSLTLLGGSGELFF

clone_size: .
j_call: TRBJ2-2
v_call: TRBV3-1/TRBV3-2
cdr3_aa: CASSRLLAGANGELFF

clone_size: .
j_call: TRBJ2-2
v_call: TRBV11-1
cdr3_aa: CASSFVARELFF

clone_size: .
j_call: TRBJ1-5
v_call: TRBV5-1
cdr3_aa: CASSLGGVSNQPQHF

clone_size: .
j_call: TRBJ2-7
v_call: TRBV6-6
cdr3_aa: CASSTVTYEQYF

clone_size: .
j_call: TRBJ1-5
v_call: TRBV13
cdr3_aa: CASSLGTGGNQPQHF

clone_size: once
j_call: TRBJ2-1
v_call: TRBV11-2
cdr3_aa: CASSFLPSGRTNEQFF

clone_size: .
j_call: TRBJ1-2
v_call: TRBV2
cdr3_aa: CASNPKGHGYTF

clone_size: .
j_call: TRBJ1-4
v_call: TRBV20-1
cdr3_aa: CSARGGGKLFF

clone_size: .
j_call: TRBJ2-5
v_call: TRBV10-1
cdr3_aa: CASGWDSGRAGETQYF

clone_size: .
j_call: TRBJ1-4
v_call: TRBV19
cdr3_aa: CASSTSLTNEKLFF

clone_size: few
j_call: TRBJ2-3
v_call: TRBV9
cdr3_aa: CASTSGGFADTQYF

clone_size: .
j_call: TRBJ2-3
v_call: TRBV19
cdr3_aa: CASSPRLAGVGTDTQYF

clone_size: .
j_call: TRBJ2-3
v_call: TRBV7-3
cdr3_aa: CASSPRQITDTQYF

clone_size: .
j_call: TRBJ1-1
v_call: TRBV7-2
cdr3_aa: CASSLSSNTEAFF

clone_size: .
j_call: TRBJ1-5
v_call: TRBV28
cdr3_aa: CASSFFAGVAQPQHF

clone_size: .
j_call: TRBJ2-7
v_call: TRBV6-5
cdr3_aa: CASRGETGLLYEQYF

clone_size: once
j_call: TRBJ2-1
v_call: TRBV5-1
cdr3_aa: CASSLEWELGRPRDNEQFF

clone_size: .
j_call: TRBJ1-1
v_call: TRBV4-1
cdr3_aa: CASSPRQGSVLIEAFF

clone_size: .
j_call: TRBJ2-2
v_call: TRBV5-1
cdr3_aa: CASSGTGFSTGELFF

clone_size: few
j_call: TRBJ1-2
v_call: TRBV19
cdr3_aa: CASTEPGGGVGYTF

clone_size: .
j_call: TRBJ1-6
v_call: TRBV4-3
cdr3_aa: CASSPSRGSESPLHF

clone_size: .
j_call: TRBJ1-6
v_call: TRBV7-9
cdr3_aa: CASSSQTGQDSPLHF

clone_size: .
j_call: TRBJ2-1
v_call: TRBV7-9
cdr3_aa: CASSSPETGGYNEQFF

clone_size: .
j_call: TRBJ1-4
v_call: TRBV6-5
cdr3_aa: CASRPGQGAGEKLFF

clone_size: .
j_call: TRBJ2-2
v_call: TRBV2
cdr3_aa: CASRGQGGWGDTGELFF

clone_size: .
j_call: TRBJ1-6
v_call: TRBV10-3
cdr3_aa: CAISESGGTSRNSPLHF

clone_size: .
j_call: TRBJ2-3
v_call: TRBV5-1
cdr3_aa: CASSLRLAGGADTQYF

clone_size: .
j_call: TRBJ2-1
v_call: TRBV9
cdr3_aa: CASSPTGTSFDEQFF

clone_size: .
j_call: TRBJ2-7
v_call: TRBV7-8
cdr3_aa: CASSFKGRGGEQYF

clone_size: .
j_call: TRBJ2-1
v_call: TRBV5-5
cdr3_aa: CASSLGRVVMGTYNEQFF

clone_size: few
j_call: TRBJ1-4
v_call: TRBV2
cdr3_aa: CASRGQGSGEKLFF

clone_size: .
j_call: TRBJ1-1
v_call: TRBV2
cdr3_aa: CASSERGKAFF

clone_size: .
j_call: TRBJ1-2
v_call: TRBV18
cdr3_aa: CASSQQGDYTF

clone_size: .
j_call: TRBJ2-5
v_call: TRBV6-5
cdr3_aa: CASSYLSTGRETQYF

clone_size: .
j_call: TRBJ1-5
v_call: TRBV7-7
cdr3_aa: CASSLRRGQPQHF

clone_size: .
j_call: TRBJ2-1
v_call: TRBV6-5
cdr3_aa: CASNLDSSYNEQFF

clone_size: once
j_call: TRBJ2-7
v_call: TRBV10-3
cdr3_aa: CAINSGTGGSYEQYF